The T cell receptor beta chain described here comes from a study of shared T cell receptors in the human thymus. The CDR3 has 16 residues. Germline CDR1 and CDR2: SGHNT and YYREEE (reference sequence). Trimming took 2 bases from V and 0 from J, leaving 15 bases between them. TCRdb's copy holds only in-frame clones and misses some; the assay was immunoSEQ multiplex PCR. The sample has 650,000 to 950,000 clones; roughly 88% are singletons. These same data were also listed under a study on human thymus T cells. That report notes: Thymus specimens were resections from corrective heart surgery. An apparent bias in V and J gene usage was seen in thymic and blood repertoires. Related research has reported that thymic repertoires overlap highly among unrelated individuals.

The J gene is TRBJ2-7, the V gene TRBV5-4; D is perhaps TRBD1 (5 bases). This TCR came from a girl less than two years old with a congenital heart defect. The sequenced sample consisted of thymocytes. CDR3 residues: CASSFKGDRDSYEQYF. The CDR3 region has the DNA TGTGCCAGCAGCTTTAAAGGGGATAGGGACTCCTACGAGCAGTACTTC.